What follows are 12 T cell receptor beta chains derived from one specimen sequenced in a study of T-cell reconstitution after alpha-beta-depleted transplantation in children. Preparation of the TCRbeta library used unique molecular identifiers. Via MiXCR, TCRdb re-called the PCR reads, giving one row per CDR3 protein. The sample lists fewer than 550,000 distinct CDR3 sequences; under 20% were seen once. Sequences were derived from PBMCs, mostly from graft donor cells, sampled 360 days after TCRalphabeta/CD19-depleted stem cell transplant. The receptors come from a boy under two years old who had a stem cell transplant for Wiskott-Aldrich syndrome, so the T cells may come from the graft donor.

This clonotype was counted a few times. This chain uses TRBV7-6 with TRBJ2-1; the match to TRBD2 covers 11 bases. CDR3 size: 19 residues. V shed 4 bases, J shed 7 bases, and the junction held 18 bases outside the gene matches. CDR1 SGHVS and CDR2 FNYEAQ come from the germline V gene. CDR3 DNA: TGTGCCAGCAGCTCCTTTAGGAAGCTTAGCGGGAGGGCGGGAAATGAGCAGTTCTTC. It yields the protein CASSSFRKLSGRAGNEQFF.

J is TRBJ2-5 and V is TRBV12-3 or TRBV12-4; D is undetermined. The CDR3 sequence is 14 residues long. V was clipped by 7 bases and J by 4 bases, with 16 bases between them. This CDR3 is CASTPRMGTETQYF. Written as DNA, the CDR3 is TGTGCCAGCACCCCCCGGATGGGTACAGAGACCCAGTACTTC.

The DNA for the CDR3 is TGTGCCAGCAGATGGAGGGACAGACCCTACGAGCAGTACTTC. It codes for CASRWRDRPYEQYF. The chain couples TRBV6-5 to TRBJ2-7; TRBD1 is a possible D gene (7 bases). Trimming took 6 bases from V and 2 from J, leaving 14 bases between them. Germline assignment: CDR1 MNHEY and CDR2 SVGAGI. The CDR3 is 14 amino acids.

This clonotype was picked up a small number of times. The chain employs TRBV2 and TRBJ2-2, with TRBD1 identical over 8 bases. The CDR3 contains 16 residues. Trimming cost V 5 bases and J 5 bases; bases outside gene matches: 10. Germline CDR1 SNHLY, CDR2 FYNNEI. The CDR3 nucleotides read TGTGCCAGCAGTCGGCGGCCCGGACAGGGAACCGGGGAGCTGTTTTTT. Protein product: CASSRRPGQGTGELFF.

This chain joins TRBV10-3 and TRBJ2-3, with no clear D. This CDR3 contains 11 residues. Trimming took 7 bases from V and 5 from J, leaving 7 bases between them. Germline V lookup: CDR1 ENHRY, CDR2 SYGVKD. The CDR3, as DNA: TGTGCCATCAATTGGGGAGATACGCAGTATTTT. It is translated as CAINWGDTQYF.

This chain links TRBV18 with TRBJ2-1; a weak D match, TRBD2 (6 bases). The CDR3 consists of 14 residues. In germline, CDR1 is KGHSH, CDR2 LQKENI. V shed 4 bases and J shed 4 bases, with 11 bases lying between them. In nucleotides, the CDR3 is TGTGCCAGCTCACTTCCTAGCGTTTACAATGAGCAGTTCTTC. Protein product: CASSLPSVYNEQFF.

This clonotype was found a few times. J is TRBJ2-7 and V is TRBV2; 7 nucleotides align to TRBD2. Germline CDR1 and CDR2: SNHLY and FYNNEI. The CDR3 runs 14 residues. The ends lost 4 bases at V and 2 bases at J; junction bases unmatched: 5. CDR3 protein: CASSGLAYTYEQYF. CDR3 DNA sequence: TGTGCCAGCAGTGGACTAGCCTATACCTACGAGCAGTACTTC.

The chain links TRBV11-2 to TRBJ2-3; 11 bases align to TRBD1. Per the germline V gene, CDR1 is SGHAT and CDR2 is FQNNGV. The CDR3 is made up of 20 amino acids. V dropped 3 bases and J dropped 1; count of bases not matched to a gene: 15. The CDR3 coding sequence is TGTGCCAGCAGCTTCGGTATAAATGGACAGGGGGCGCCCGGCACAGATACGCAGTATTTT. Translating gives CASSFGINGQGAPGTDTQYF.

The chain is built from TRBV4-1 and TRBJ2-5, with D tentatively TRBD1 (7 bases). Trimming took off 2 bases at V and 5 bases at J, with 15 bases between the two ends. The CDR3 totals 15 residues. Germline CDR1 and CDR2: MGHRA and YSYEKL. The CDR3 loop is CASSQNDRDWETQYF. The CDR3 coding sequence is TGCGCCAGCAGCCAAAATGACAGGGACTGGGAGACCCAGTACTTC.

This sequence joins TRBV7-2 and TRBJ1-1, with D maybe TRBD1 (6 bases). V gave up 5 bases and J gave up 9 bases, with 16 bases separating them. The CDR3 has 13 residues. Germline values: CDR1 SGHTA, CDR2 FQGNSA. CDR3 sequence (DNA): TGTGCCAGCAGCAAAAAAACAGGGAGTCAAGCTTTCTTT. Its translation: CASSKKTGSQAFF.

The chain carries TRBV4-2 and TRBJ2-5; D remains ambiguous. CDR1 LGHNA and CDR2 YNFKEQ come from the germline V gene. The CDR3 has 14 residues. Trimming stripped 1 base from V and 1 base from J, with 7 bases between. CDR3: CASSQGITQETQYF. CDR3 in DNA: TGTGCCAGCAGCCAAGGCATCACCCAAGAGACCCAGTACTTC.

This clonotype has more than one count but fewer than ten. The chain joins TRBV15 to TRBJ2-7, with D tentatively TRBD1 (6 bases). V was cut by 4 bases and J by 1 base, with 11 bases left in between. Germline V lookup: CDR1 LNHNV, CDR2 YYDKDF (reference sequence). The CDR3 sequence is 14 residues long. The CDR3 protein is CATSKDSFSYEQYF. The CDR3 DNA is TGTGCCACCAGCAAGGACAGCTTTTCCTACGAGCAGTACTTC.